The 21 T cell receptor beta chains below come from one sample, sequenced in a study of response to subunit inactivated influenza vaccine. TCRdb used MiXCR to reprocess the RT-PCR reads, holding one entry per CDR3 protein. Of about 540,000 distinct CDR3 sequences in the sample, roughly 25% were seen once. The same data also contributed to another study, on T cells expressing NK-cell markers. That report notes: In generating TCR beta cDNA, 5'RACE template switching with UMIs was used.

This specimen was CD4+ T cells sorted from PBMCs, taken 12 days after vaccination. These receptors were taken from a man aged 45-65 years who received an inactivated influenza vaccine.

This clonotype was counted a few times. The J gene is TRBJ1-6, the V gene TRBV12-3 or TRBV12-4, with D uncertain. V was cut by 5 bases and J by 3 bases, with 14 bases left in between. This CDR3 spans 16 amino acids. DNA for the CDR3: TGTGCCAGCAGTCTCACAAGGTCGGTCTATAATTCACCCCTCCACTTT. Amino acids: CASSLTRSVYNSPLHF.

Only a few counts were recorded for this clonotype. V is TRBV11-2 and J is TRBJ1-1; D is uncertain. Germline V gene lookup returns CDR1 SGHAT and CDR2 FQNNGV. CDR3 length: 11 residues. Trimming cost V 5 bases and J 6 bases, with 7 bases left between them. The CDR3 loop is CASSPWAEAFF. The DNA of the CDR3 is TGTGCCAGCAGCCCCTGGGCTGAAGCTTTCTTT.

The V gene is TRBV20-1, the J gene TRBJ2-1; no clear D gene. The CDR3 runs 12 residues. Germline V gene sequence: CDR1 DFQATT, CDR2 SNEGSKA (reference sequence). Deletions cut 4 bases from V and 5 bases from J, with 9 bases between. This CDR3 is CSANGGHNEQFF. The CDR3 DNA reads TGCAGTGCTAATGGCGGTCACAATGAGCAGTTCTTC.

This clonotype was observed many times. An end of the junction differs from the germline gene, which may be a read error. The chain has TRBV6-2 or TRBV6-3 and TRBJ1-5; 9 bases map to TRBD1. The CDR3 length is 14 residues. The germline V gene has CDR1 MNHEY and CDR2 SVGEGT. The CDR3 DNA follows: TGCGCCAGCAGCCCGGGACAGGGCTATCAGCCCCAGCATTTT. It yields the protein CASSPGQGYQPQHF.

The genes are TRBV6-5 and TRBJ1-3, with D hard to call. The V end lost 6 bases, the J end lost 0 bases, and 12 bases lay between the germline ends. The CDR3 contains 15 residues. CDR1 is MNHEY, CDR2 SVGAGI, per germline. CDR3 loop: CASSRSWGSGNTIYF. In nucleotides, the CDR3 is TGTGCCAGCAGCCGATCCTGGGGCTCTGGAAACACCATATATTTT.

This clonotype was seen a few times. The rearrangement joins TRBV12-3 or TRBV12-4 to TRBJ1-1; D uncertain. The CDR3 length is 13 residues. The V end was cut by 2 bases, the J end by 8 bases, with 12 bases between. The DNA of the CDR3 is TGTGCCAGCAGTTTACTCGCTATAGGGGAAGCTTTCTTT. Its protein is CASSLLAIGEAFF.

This clonotype was counted a few times. The genes are TRBV10-3 and TRBJ2-1; 10 bases fit TRBD1. V lost 7 bases to trimming and J lost 8 bases; unmatched junction nucleotides: 8. The length of the CDR3 is 14 residues. Germline lookup yields CDR1 ENHRY and CDR2 SYGVKD. The chain's CDR3 is CAITRTGGRDEQFF. The CDR3 DNA is TGTGCCATCACTCGGACAGGGGGGAGAGATGAGCAGTTCTTC.

In its sample, this clonotype was seen once. This chain uses TRBV4-3 with TRBJ2-5; 8 bases line up with TRBD2. V was pared by 1 base and J by 5 bases, with 6 bases of the junction left unmatched. Germline V gene sequence: CDR1 LGHNA, CDR2 YSLEER. There are 15 residues in the CDR3. CDR3 DNA sequence: TGCGCCAGCAGCCAAGCGGGAGGGCCGAGGGAGACCCAGTACTTC. It codes for CASSQAGGPRETQYF.

This clonotype was detected a few times. V gene TRBV29-1 combines with J gene TRBJ2-4; D unresolved. The germline V and J ends were trimmed by 3 bases and 0 bases, with 12 bases remaining between them. The CDR3 contains 15 residues. CDR1 and CDR2 from the germline V gene are SQVTM and ANQGSEA. The CDR3 DNA is TGCAGCGTTGAGGGTCAGATTCAAGCCAAAAACATTCAGTACTTC. It translates to CSVEGQIQAKNIQYF.

The chain uses TRBV18 and TRBJ2-5; D unclear. Trimming pared 1 base from V and 4 bases from J, leaving 16 bases between. CDR1 and CDR2 (germline): KGHSH, LQKENI. CDR3 length equals 16 residues. CDR3 sequence reads: CASSPRQRTDRETQYF. CDR3 in DNA: TGTGCCAGCTCACCACGTCAGAGGACGGATCGAGAGACCCAGTACTTC.

The rearrangement joins TRBV20-1 to TRBJ1-5; 7 bases align to TRBD1. The CDR3 loop spans 16 amino acids. J gave up 4 bases and V 0 bases, and 9 bases lay outside the gene matches. The V gene's germline CDR1 is DFQATT and CDR2 SNEGSKA (reference sequence). CDR3 loop: CSARDYSGTANQPQHF. The CDR3 coding sequence is TGCAGTGCTAGAGATTATAGTGGGACAGCAAATCAGCCCCAGCATTTT.

This chain links TRBV25-1 with TRBJ2-1, with D possibly being TRBD1 (6 bases). With 3 bases removed from V and 3 bases from J, the gap between germline ends came to 12 bases. The CDR3 has 15 amino acids. Germline CDR1 and CDR2: MGHDK and SYGVNS. The CDR3 bases are TGTGCCAGCAGTGAGGGACATCTAAGCTACAATGAGCAGTTCTTC. It translates to CASSEGHLSYNEQFF.

This clonotype has just a few counts. The chain combines TRBV4-3 with TRBJ1-3; D may be TRBD1 (5 bases). CDR3 size: 15 residues. Trimming pared 0 bases from V and 7 bases from J, leaving 13 bases between. Germline V gene lookup returns CDR1 LGHNA and CDR2 YSLEER. CDR3 in DNA: TGCGCCAGCAGCCAAGATGGGACCATGGGGAACACCATATATTTT. Residues: CASSQDGTMGNTIYF.

This clonotype was seen a few times. The CDR3 reads CASSYIENEQYF. CDR3 DNA sequence: TGTGCCAGCAGTTACATCGAGAACGAGCAGTACTTC. The chain couples TRBV6-6 to TRBJ2-7; D is unclear. The V gene lost 2 bases and the J gene lost 5 bases, with 7 bases spanning the gap. There are 12 residues in the CDR3. CDR1 MNHNY and CDR2 SVGAGI come from the germline V gene (reference sequence).

This clonotype was counted only a few times. The rearrangement links TRBV7-3 to TRBJ2-1; tentative D call: TRBD2 (6 bases). Germline CDR1 is SGHTA and CDR2 is FQGTGA. V lost 2 bases to trimming and J lost 8 bases, with 10 bases between them. The length of the CDR3 is 13 residues. CDR3 sequence reads: CASSLPPGDEQFF. The CDR3 DNA sequence: TGTGCCAGCAGCTTACCTCCGGGGGATGAGCAGTTCTTC.

This chain connects TRBV9 to TRBJ2-1, with TRBD2 matching 8 bases. V lost 2 bases to trimming and J lost 9 bases; unmatched junction nucleotides: 19. Looked up from germline, CDR1 is SGDLS and CDR2 is YYNGEE. The CDR3 runs 18 residues. The CDR3 region is CASSVTTSVRLSFGEQFF. The CDR3 bases are TGTGCCAGCAGCGTGACGACTAGCGTGAGGCTAAGTTTTGGTGAGCAGTTCTTC.

This clonotype was seen many times. The chain links TRBV7-2 to TRBJ2-7, with D tentatively TRBD1 (5 bases). Germline-derived CDR1 and CDR2 are SGHTA and FQGNSA. Trimming stripped 1 base from V and 9 bases from J, with 7 bases between. This CDR3 has 11 amino acids. In nucleotides, the CDR3 is TGTGCCAGCAGCTTAGTAACAGGGCAGTACTTC. It specifies CASSLVTGQYF.

This clonotype was seen a single time. At one of its ends the junction is not consistent with the germline gene, which may arise from a read error. The J gene is TRBJ1-6, the V gene TRBV7-2; the D is unclear. CDR1 is SGHTA and CDR2 is FQGNSA in the germline V gene. The CDR3 runs 14 residues. This chain's CDR3 is CDSSSRRVNSPLHF. The CDR3 region has the DNA TGTGACAGCAGCTCCAGGAGGGTGAATTCACCCCTCCACTTT. Full variable domain (missing parts from reference TRBV7-2 and TRBJ1-6): GAGVSQSPSNKVTEKGKDVELRCDPISGHTALYWYRQSLGQGLEFLIYFQGNSAPDKSGLPSDRFSAERTGGSVSTLTIQRTQQEDSAVYLCDSSSRRVNSPLHFGNGTRLTVT.

This clonotype has a handful of counts. J is TRBJ2-2 and V is TRBV6-1, with 11 bases that match TRBD2. CDR1 is MNHNS and CDR2 is SASEGT in the germline V gene. CDR3 length: 18 residues. Trimming removed 6 bases from V and 1 base from J; junction bases left unmatched: 10. For the CDR3, the DNA is TGTGCCAGCAGCCTCCGGCGACTAGCGGGGCTGAACACCGGGGAGCTGTTTTTT. This gives the protein CASSLRRLAGLNTGELFF.

This clonotype was counted between two and nine times. The chain carries TRBV14 and TRBJ2-5; TRBD1 matches at 9 bases. This CDR3 has 14 amino acids. The germline gives CDR1 SGHDN, CDR2 FVKESK. V was pared by 6 bases and J by 5 bases, with 7 bases of the junction left unmatched. CDR3 in amino acids: CASRPTGGGETQYF. CDR3 sequence (DNA): TGTGCCAGCAGACCCACAGGGGGCGGCGAGACCCAGTACTTC.

The CDR3 nucleotides read TGTGCCAGCAGCTCCCATAGCGGGACGGTCACAGATACGCAGTATTTT. This codes for CASSSHSGTVTDTQYF. The V call is TRBV7-2, the J call TRBJ2-3, with 8 bases aligning to TRBD2. The CDR3 is made up of 16 amino acids. From germline, CDR1 is SGHTA and CDR2 FQGNSA. After removal of 4 bases from V and 2 bases from J, the junction contained 8 bases not matched to a gene.